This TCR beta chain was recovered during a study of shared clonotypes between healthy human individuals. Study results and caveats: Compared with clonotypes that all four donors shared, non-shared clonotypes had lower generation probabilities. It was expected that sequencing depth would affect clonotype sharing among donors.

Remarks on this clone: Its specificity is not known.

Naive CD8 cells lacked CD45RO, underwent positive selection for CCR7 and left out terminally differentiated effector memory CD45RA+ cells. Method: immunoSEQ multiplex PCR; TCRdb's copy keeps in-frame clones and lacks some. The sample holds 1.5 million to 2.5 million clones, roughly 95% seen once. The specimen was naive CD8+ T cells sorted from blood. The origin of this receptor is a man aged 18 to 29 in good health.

CDR3 in DNA: TGTGCCAGCTTCCGTAATCAGCCCCAGCATTTT. Protein sequence: CASFRNQPQHF. This rearrangement joins TRBV11-2 to TRBJ1-5, with D unclear. CDR1 and CDR2 from the germline V gene are SGHAT and FQNNGV. V was trimmed by 8 bases and J by 4 bases, leaving 6 bases between them. The CDR3 length is 11 residues.